These 19 T cell receptor beta chains were all obtained from the same sample, sequenced in a study of blood T cells in healthy people across ages. Primers used in a second PCR of roughly 7 to 12 cycles were a sample-barcoded 5' primer and a J-beta primer mix. TCRdb reprocessed the 5' RACE reads with MiXCR, giving one entry per CDR3 protein. The repertoire includes about 1 million distinct CDR3 sequences, around 45% of them detected once, and under 20% sits in the top ten. The source material was blood. All receptors derive from a woman aged 60-70 years in good health.

In this sample, this clonotype turned up a few times. The rearrangement links TRBV29-1 to TRBJ2-5, with TRBD1 as a possible D gene (5 bases). The V gene lost 3 bases and the J gene lost 3 bases, with 14 bases spanning the gap. The CDR3 length is 14 residues. Germline loops: CDR1 SQVTM, CDR2 ANQGSEA. Here the CDR3 DNA reads TGCAGCGTTGATAAAGGGGCGCGGAAAGAGACCCAGTACTTC. This encodes CSVDKGARKETQYF.

This clonotype appeared a few times. J is TRBJ2-7 and V is TRBV7-9; TRBD2 matches 13 bases. Trimming took 8 bases from V and 5 from J; bases not matched to a gene: 3. This CDR3 region has 13 residues. Germline values: CDR1 SEHNR, CDR2 FQNEAQ (reference sequence). As DNA, the CDR3 is TGTGCCAGCCGACTAGCGGGAGGCCACGAGCAGTACTTC. This translates into CASRLAGGHEQYF. Combining the CDR3 with reference TRBV7-9 and TRBJ2-7 gives the whole variable domain DTGVSQNPRHKITKRGQNVTFRCDPISEHNRLYWYRQTLGQGPEFLTYFQNEAQLEKSRLLSDRFSAERPKGSFSTLEIQRTEQGDSAMYLCASRLAGGHEQYFGPGTRLTVT.

This clonotype has a handful of counts. The gene calls are TRBV7-9 and TRBJ2-1, with TRBD1 identical over 8 bases. Germline CDR1 and CDR2: SEHNR and FQNEAQ (reference sequence). V trimming: 2 bases; J trimming: 6 bases; junction bases outside the gene matches: 9. The CDR3 extends over 16 amino acids. The CDR3 spells CASSLHGSGTGNEQFF. In DNA form, the CDR3 reads TGTGCCAGCAGCTTACATGGTAGTGGGACAGGCAATGAGCAGTTCTTC.

This clonotype has ten or more counts. The chain has TRBV21-1 and TRBJ1-2. TRBV21-1 is described as a pseudogene. The CDR3 extends over 11 amino acids. The DNA for the CDR3 is TGTGCCAGCCGGCGAACTGTTGGCTACACCTTC. This sequence encodes CASRRTVGYTF.

The chain recombines TRBV27 with TRBJ2-3, with D hard to call. Germline CDR1 MNHEY, CDR2 SMNVEV (reference sequence). Trimming cost V 8 bases and J 4 bases, with 13 bases left between them. This CDR3 region has 13 residues. The CDR3 is CASSRWFPDTQYF. The CDR3 DNA follows: TGTGCCAGCTCCCGGTGGTTCCCAGATACGCAGTATTTT.

This chain uses TRBV9 with TRBJ2-1; 10 nucleotides agree with TRBD2. The germline gives CDR1 SGDLS, CDR2 YYNGEE. The ends lost 3 bases at V and 5 bases at J; junction bases unmatched: 5. The CDR3 loop spans 15 amino acids. This chain's CDR3 is CASSGRTSGNNEQFF. CDR3 nucleotides: TGTGCCAGCAGCGGGAGGACTAGCGGTAACAATGAGCAGTTCTTC.

The V call is TRBV2, the J call TRBJ2-7, with 7 bases aligning to TRBD1. CDR1 is SNHLY, CDR2 FYNNEI, per germline. The CDR3 is made up of 13 amino acids. Losses at the gene ends were 7 bases for V and 5 bases for J; bases not matched to a gene: 8. This chain's CDR3 is CASIGGQFNEQYF. The CDR3 bases are TGTGCCAGCATTGGGGGACAGTTCAACGAGCAGTACTTC.

The rearrangement uses TRBV6-1 and TRBJ2-7, with 7 bases identical to TRBD1. Losses at the gene ends were 5 bases for V and 0 bases for J; bases not matched to a gene: 16. The germline V gene encodes CDR1 MNHNS and CDR2 SASEGT. CDR3 length: 18 amino acids. The CDR3 DNA follows: TGTGCCAGCAGTCCCGTCCTCCCTACAGGGGCCCTCTCCTACGAGCAGTACTTC. It translates to CASSPVLPTGALSYEQYF.

V usage is TRBV3-1 and J usage is TRBJ2-7; 9 nucleotides agree with TRBD1. Looked up from germline, CDR1 is LGHDT and CDR2 is YNNKEL (reference sequence). The CDR3 spans 17 residues. After removal of 4 bases from V and 0 bases from J, the junction contained 10 bases not matched to a gene. The CDR3 loop is CASSRQMGTGTSYEQYF. Here the CDR3 DNA reads TGTGCCAGCAGCCGACAAATGGGGACAGGGACCTCCTACGAGCAGTACTTC.

As to this clonotype: With a much larger clone just one base away, this may be a read error. V usage is TRBV6-6 and J usage is TRBJ2-5; D is unclear. CDR1 MNHNY and CDR2 SVGAGI come from the germline V gene (reference sequence). The CDR3 spans 12 residues. CDR3 residues: CVSRKEKETQYF. Here the CDR3 DNA reads TGTGTCAGCAGGAAGGAGAAAGAGACCCAGTACTTC.

J is TRBJ2-5 and V is TRBV6-5; D is possibly TRBD2 (6 bases). V lost 3 bases to trimming and J lost 11 bases, with 22 bases between them. This CDR3 spans 15 amino acids. Per germline, CDR1 MNHEY and CDR2 SVGAGI. The DNA of the CDR3 is TGTGCCAGCAGTTATAATCCGGCTAGCGACAATGAGCAGTACTTC. Protein sequence: CASSYNPASDNEQYF.

The chain is built from TRBV20-1 and TRBJ2-5; maybe TRBD1 (5 bases). The CDR3 covers 14 residues. V dropped 3 bases and J dropped 4 bases, with 15 bases sitting between them. Germline values: CDR1 DFQATT, CDR2 SNEGSKA (reference sequence). The CDR3 reads CSARWAGIRETQYF. DNA for the CDR3: TGCAGTGCTAGGTGGGCAGGGATAAGAGAGACCCAGTACTTC.

J is TRBJ2-1 and V is TRBV11-1; TRBD1 might be the D (6 bases). Trimming removed 3 bases from V and 0 bases from J, with 9 bases in between. This CDR3 is built from 15 residues. CDR1 is SGHAT, CDR2 FQDESV, per germline (reference sequence). CDR3 nucleotide sequence: TGTGCCAGCAGCTTGAGGACAGCCTCCTACAATGAGCAGTTCTTC. Protein: CASSLRTASYNEQFF. Filled out from reference TRBV11-1 and TRBJ2-1, the complete variable domain reads EAEVAQSPRYKITEKSQAVAFWCDPISGHATLYWYRQILGQGPELLVQFQDESVVDDSQLPKDRFSAERLKGVDSTLKIQPAELGDSAMYLCASSLRTASYNEQFFGPGTRLTVL.

The chain has TRBV27 and TRBJ2-1, with 7 nucleotides matching TRBD2. The CDR3 loop spans 15 amino acids. Germline loops: CDR1 MNHEY, CDR2 SMNVEV (reference sequence). J gave up 9 bases and V 10 bases, and 18 bases lay outside the gene matches. CDR3 protein: CAKRPRLAARCEQFF. For the CDR3, the DNA is TGTGCCAAAAGACCCCGACTAGCCGCCCGTTGTGAGCAGTTCTTC.

The rearrangement links TRBV3-1 to TRBJ2-5, with D perhaps being TRBD1 or TRBD2 (6 bases each). CDR1 and CDR2 (germline): LGHDT, YNNKEL (reference sequence). The CDR3 spans 12 residues. The V gene lost 11 bases and the J gene lost 8 bases, with 18 bases spanning the gap. The CDR3 region is CASGGLHGTQYF. CDR3 bases: TGTGCCTCCGGGGGCCTCCATGGAACCCAGTACTTC.

The chain couples TRBV24-1 to TRBJ2-5; TRBD1 agrees at 10 bases. With 4 bases clipped from V and 5 bases from J, the junction kept 9 bases outside the gene matches. The CDR3 covers 16 residues. Germline CDR1 KGHDR, CDR2 SFDVKD. The chain's CDR3 is CATSDRTPGQGETQYF. CDR3 nucleotides: TGTGCCACCAGTGACCGGACCCCGGGACAGGGGGAGACCCAGTACTTC.

V and J are TRBV7-9 and TRBJ2-1, with D unresolved. V was cut by 1 base and J by 4 bases, with 11 bases left in between. The CDR3 is made up of 15 amino acids. Germline V gives CDR1 SEHNR, CDR2 FQNEAQ (reference sequence). The CDR3, as DNA: TGTGCCAGCAGCTTAGTCCAGCCCTATTACAATGAGCAGTTCTTC. Residues: CASSLVQPYYNEQFF. The entire variable domain, with the rest obtained from reference TRBV7-9 and TRBJ2-1, is as follows: DTGVSQNPRHKITKRGQNVTFRCDPISEHNRLYWYRQTLGQGPEFLTYFQNEAQLEKSRLLSDRFSAERPKGSFSTLEIQRTEQGDSAMYLCASSLVQPYYNEQFFGPGTRLTVL.

The V and J genes are TRBV20-1 and TRBJ2-1; perhaps TRBD2 as D (5 bases). Germline lookup yields CDR1 DFQATT and CDR2 SNEGSKA (reference sequence). CDR3 length: 14 amino acids. V lost 4 bases, J lost 13 bases, and 23 bases lay in between. CDR3 in amino acids: CSAKELAPPKGQFF. CDR3 in DNA: TGCAGTGCTAAAGAGTTAGCGCCACCAAAAGGTCAGTTCTTC.

The chain links TRBV10-1 to TRBJ1-1; no definite D call. The CDR3 has 11 residues. The V gene's germline CDR1 is WNHNN and CDR2 SYGVQD (reference sequence). V gave up 3 bases and J gave up 4 bases, with 3 bases separating them. This CDR3 reads CASSDGTEAFF. DNA for the CDR3: TGCGCCAGCAGTGATGGCACTGAAGCTTTCTTT.